This is a list of T cell receptor beta chains from one sample in a study of identifying expanded T cells in peripheral blood. Assay used: immunoSEQ multiplex PCR; TCRdb lists only in-frame clones, some missing. The table shows under 120,000 clones, with 75% to 90% occurring only once. Sequenced: blood. These TCRs come from a person aged 18 to 69 in good health. Both conserved end residues are part of each CDR3. The D gene is left open where the match is weak. Clone size appears in some rows only: once, few, many, or a class for an expanded clone.

>TRBV7-9|TRBJ1-2|.|.
TGTGCCAGCAGCTTATCCGGGGGCGCCGAGAATGGCTACACCTTC
CASSLSGGAENGYTF
>TRBV6-5|TRBJ1-1|TRBD1|.
TGTGCCAGCAGCTCCGGGACAGGGAACACTGAAGCTTTCTTT
CASSSGTGNTEAFF
>TRBV6-1|TRBJ1-1|.|.
TGTGCCAGCAGCAGGGACCGGCTGAACACTGAAGCTTTCTTT
CASSRDRLNTEAFF
>TRBV10-3|TRBJ1-1|.|.
TGTGCCACCCTTACCGGGACGTGGGCTTTCTTT
CATLTGTWAFF
>TRBV7-2|TRBJ1-2|.|few
TGTGCCAGCAGCTTAACGGTTTTGAGTGGCTACACCTTC
CASSLTVLSGYTF
>TRBV11-2|TRBJ1-1|.|few
TGTGCCAGCAGCTTAGGGCCGACTGAAGCTTTCTTT
CASSLGPTEAFF
>TRBV5-6|TRBJ1-2|TRBD1|.
TGTGCCAGCAGCCTCGACAGGGGCTGGTATGGCTACACCTTC
CASSLDRGWYGYTF
>TRBV18|TRBJ1-3|.|.
TGTGCCAGCTCCACCACCCCAGGGGCTGGAAACACCATATATTTT
CASSTTPGAGNTIYF
>TRBV5-1|TRBJ2-5|.|.
TGCGCCAGCAGCTTGGATGTGGAGACCCAGTACTTC
CASSLDVETQYF
>TRBV15|TRBJ1-2|.|.
TGTGCCACCAGCAGAGATAGGGGGGATAGTTCGGGAAAGGGCTACACCTTC
CATSRDRGDSSGKGYTF
>TRBV6-4|TRBJ2-2|.|few
TGTGCCAGCAGTGTGGGGAACACCGGGGAGCTGTTTTTT
CASSVGNTGELFF
>TRBV5-4|TRBJ2-1|.|.
TGTGCCAGCAGCCCCCTGGTTGACGGTGAGCAGTTCTTC
CASSPLVDGEQFF
>TRBV19|TRBJ1-2|.|few
TGTGCCAGTAGTATAAAGGTTAACTATGGCTACACCTTC
CASSIKVNYGYTF
>TRBV6-5|TRBJ1-1|.|.
TGTGCCAGCAGTTACGGGGGTATTGGGACTGAAGCTTTCTTT
CASSYGGIGTEAFF
>TRBV30|TRBJ2-2|TRBD1|.
TGTGCCTGGAGTGCTGGGACAGGCACCGGGGAGCTGTTTTTT
CAWSAGTGTGELFF
>TRBV18|TRBJ2-1|.|.
TGTGCCAGCTCAAGCCTGGCAGCCTCCTACAATGAGCAGTTCTTC
CASSSLAASYNEQFF
>TRBV6-5|TRBJ2-1|TRBD2|.
TGTGCCAGCAGGCCGCCGGGGGGGCGGGGGGGCCAATTCTTC
CASRPPGGRGGQFF
>TRBV7-2|TRBJ2-1|TRBD2|.
TGTGCCAGCAGCCTAGCGGGGAATAACTACAATGAGCAGTTCTTC
CASSLAGNNYNEQFF
>TRBV28|TRBJ1-4|.|.
TGTGCCAGCAGTTTACCGGGGGCAACTAATGAAAAACTGTTTTTT
CASSLPGATNEKLFF
>TRBV6-1|TRBJ1-1|.|.
TGTGCCAGCATGGTGAACACTGAAGCTTTCTTT
CASMVNTEAFF
>TRBV29-1|TRBJ2-5|.|.
TGCAGCGTTGGTGACATATTGGAGACCCAGTACTTC
CSVGDILETQYF
>TRBV9|TRBJ2-4|.|.
TGTGCCAGCAGCGTATGGCTAGCCAAAAACATTCAGTACTTC
CASSVWLAKNIQYF
>TRBV7-2|TRBJ1-5|.|once
TGTGCCAGCAGCTATATCGGTTCCGGGGGCAATCAGCCCCAGCATTTT
CASSYIGSGGNQPQHF
>TRBV7-9|TRBJ1-4|TRBD1|.
TGTGCCAGCAGCTTTACAACCGGGACAGGGGTTTCTAATGAAAAACTGTTTTTT
CASSFTTGTGVSNEKLFF
>TRBV27|TRBJ2-2|.|.
TGTGCCAGCAGAATAACCTGGGGGGCGAACACCGGGGAGCTGTTTTTT
CASRITWGANTGELFF
>TRBV2|TRBJ2-7|TRBD2|.
TGTGCCAGCAAGCGGCGGGGGAAGTCCTACGAGCAGTACTTC
CASKRRGKSYEQYF
>TRBV5-1|TRBJ1-3|.|.
TGCGCCAGCAGCTTGGTGGGGGCTGGAAACACCATATATTTT
CASSLVGAGNTIYF
>TRBV15|TRBJ2-3|TRBD2|.
TGTGCCACCAGCGGCGGGACTAGCGAGACAGATACGCAGTATTTT
CATSGGTSETDTQYF
>TRBV27|TRBJ1-6|.|.
TGTGCCAGCAGTTTATTGGGAACCTTCCCCCTCCACTTT
CASSLLGTFPLHF
>TRBV10-3|TRBJ2-7|TRBD1|.
TGTGCCATCAGCCTCCGGGACAGGGGGGTCCACGAGCAGTACTTC
CAISLRDRGVHEQYF
>TRBV10-3|TRBJ1-1|.|.
TGTGCCATCAGTGACCGAAGCCCGGGCACTGAAGCTTTCTTT
CAISDRSPGTEAFF
>TRBV2|TRBJ1-1|.|.
TGTGCCAGCCCCGCAAGGGAAACTGAAGCTTTCTTT
CASPARETEAFF
>TRBV5-1|TRBJ2-5|TRBD1|.
TGCGCCAGCAGCTTCAATACAGGGGGCGGGGAGACCCAGTACTTC
CASSFNTGGGETQYF
>TRBV10-3|TRBJ1-2|.|.
TGTGCCATCAGTGGGGGAAGGGGCGACTATGGCTACACCTTC
CAISGGRGDYGYTF
>TRBV5-1|TRBJ2-4|.|.
TGCGCCAGCAGCTTGGCCGTGGCTTCCGGGGACATTCAGTACTTC
CASSLAVASGDIQYF
>TRBV2|TRBJ2-2|TRBD1|once
TGTGCCAGCAGTGATTGGGGGACAGGAGCCACCGGGGAGCTGTTTTTT
CASSDWGTGATGELFF
>TRBV5-1|TRBJ2-3|TRBD2|.
TGCGCCAGCAGCCACCCCCCGCTAGCCCCGGGGGGAAATACGCAGTATTTT
CASSHPPLAPGGNTQYF
>TRBV7-6|TRBJ2-5|TRBD2|.
TGTGCCAGCAGATCAAGGGGGGGACTAGCCTCAGAGACCCAGTACTTC
CASRSRGGLASETQYF
>TRBV10-3|TRBJ1-3|.|.
TGTGCCATTCAGGACCGATGGGGCACCATATATTTT
CAIQDRWGTIYF
>TRBV7-6|TRBJ1-1|.|.
TGTGCCAGCAGCCCGAAGGCGAACACTGAAGCTTTCTTT
CASSPKANTEAFF
>TRBV19|TRBJ2-1|TRBD2|.
TGTGCCAGTACCACGACTAGCGGGCCTTACAATGAGCAGTTCTTC
CASTTTSGPYNEQFF
>TRBV5-4|TRBJ1-5|.|.
TGTGCCAGCAGCTTGGGGGTTGGAGAGCCCCAGCATTTT
CASSLGVGEPQHF
>TRBV7-6|TRBJ2-2|.|few
TGTGCCAGCAGGGGTCCCGGGGAGCTGTTTTTT
CASRGPGELFF
>TRBV5-4|TRBJ2-5|.|.
TGTGCCAGCAGCTTGGGCCTGGGGCTACAGAGAGAGACCCAGTACTTC
CASSLGLGLQRETQYF
>TRBV2|TRBJ2-1|TRBD2|once
TGTGCCAGCAGGGCCCTAGCGGGGGTTGGGAATGAGCAGTTCTTC
CASRALAGVGNEQFF